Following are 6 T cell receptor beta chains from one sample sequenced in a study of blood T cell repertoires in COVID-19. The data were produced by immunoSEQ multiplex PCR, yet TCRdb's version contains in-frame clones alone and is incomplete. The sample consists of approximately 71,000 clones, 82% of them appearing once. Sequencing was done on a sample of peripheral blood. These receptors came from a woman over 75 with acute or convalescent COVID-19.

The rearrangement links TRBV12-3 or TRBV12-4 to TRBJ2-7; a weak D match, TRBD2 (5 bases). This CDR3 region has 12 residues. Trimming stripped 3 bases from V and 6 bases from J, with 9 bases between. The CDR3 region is CASSFSGVEQYF. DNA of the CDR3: TGTGCCAGCAGTTTCTCCGGGGTCGAGCAGTACTTC.

CDR3 in DNA: TGTGCCAGCAGCTTAGATGACTACACTGAAGCTTTCTTT. This gives the protein CASSLDDYTEAFF. The chain has TRBV11-2 and TRBJ1-1, with D unclear. V was shortened by 0 bases and J by 3 bases, with 5 bases between the two germline ends. This CDR3 has 13 amino acids. Germline V lookup: CDR1 SGHAT, CDR2 FQNNGV.

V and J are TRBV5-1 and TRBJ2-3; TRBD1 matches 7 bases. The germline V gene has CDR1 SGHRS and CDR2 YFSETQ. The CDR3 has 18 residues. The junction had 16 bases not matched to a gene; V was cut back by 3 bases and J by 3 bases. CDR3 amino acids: CASSSGQVGVFRTDTQYF. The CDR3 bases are TGCGCCAGCAGCTCTGGACAGGTCGGGGTGTTTAGGACAGATACGCAGTATTTT.

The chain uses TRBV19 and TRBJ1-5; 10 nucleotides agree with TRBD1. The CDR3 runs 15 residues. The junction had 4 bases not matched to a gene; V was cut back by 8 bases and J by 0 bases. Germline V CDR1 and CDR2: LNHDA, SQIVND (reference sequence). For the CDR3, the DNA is TGTGCCAGTTCGACAGGGGGCTATAGCAATCAGCCCCAGCATTTT. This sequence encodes CASSTGGYSNQPQHF.

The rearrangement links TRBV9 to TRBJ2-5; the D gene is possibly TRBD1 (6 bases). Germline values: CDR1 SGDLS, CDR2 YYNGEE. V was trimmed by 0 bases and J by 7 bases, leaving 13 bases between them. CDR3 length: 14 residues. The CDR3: CASSVGDRPMTQYF. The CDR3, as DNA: TGTGCCAGCAGCGTAGGTGACAGGCCAATGACCCAGTACTTC.

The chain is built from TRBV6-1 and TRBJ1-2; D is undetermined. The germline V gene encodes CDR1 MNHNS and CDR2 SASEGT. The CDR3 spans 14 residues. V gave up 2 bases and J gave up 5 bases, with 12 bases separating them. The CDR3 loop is CASSETSSGYGYTF. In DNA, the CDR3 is TGTGCCAGCAGTGAAACCAGCTCGGGGTATGGCTACACCTTC.